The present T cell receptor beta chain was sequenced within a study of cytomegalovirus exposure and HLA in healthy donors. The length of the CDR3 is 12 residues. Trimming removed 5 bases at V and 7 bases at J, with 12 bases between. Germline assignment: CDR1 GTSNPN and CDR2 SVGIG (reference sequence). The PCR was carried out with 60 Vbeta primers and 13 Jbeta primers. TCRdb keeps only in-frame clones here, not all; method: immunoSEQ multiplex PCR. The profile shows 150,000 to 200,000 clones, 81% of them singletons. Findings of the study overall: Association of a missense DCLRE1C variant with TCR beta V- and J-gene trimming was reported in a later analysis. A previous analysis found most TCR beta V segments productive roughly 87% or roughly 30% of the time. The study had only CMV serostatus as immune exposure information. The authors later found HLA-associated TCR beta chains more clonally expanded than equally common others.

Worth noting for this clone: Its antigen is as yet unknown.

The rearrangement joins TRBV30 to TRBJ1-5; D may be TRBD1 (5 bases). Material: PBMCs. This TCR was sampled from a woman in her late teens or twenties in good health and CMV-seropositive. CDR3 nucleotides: TGTGCCTGGGGACATCCCGGACAGCCCCAGCATTTT. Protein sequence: CAWGHPGQPQHF.